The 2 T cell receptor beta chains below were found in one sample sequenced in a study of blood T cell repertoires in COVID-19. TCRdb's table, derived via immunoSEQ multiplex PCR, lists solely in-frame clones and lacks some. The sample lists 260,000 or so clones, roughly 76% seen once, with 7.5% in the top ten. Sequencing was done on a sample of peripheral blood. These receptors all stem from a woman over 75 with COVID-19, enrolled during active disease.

CDR3 region: CASSLFPDGELFF. The CDR3 nucleotides are TGTGCCAGCAGCTTATTCCCAGACGGGGAGCTGTTTTTT. V usage is TRBV7-8 and J usage is TRBJ2-2; the D is unclear. Per the germline V gene, CDR1 is SGHVS and CDR2 is FQNEAQ. V was clipped by 2 bases and J by 7 bases, with 8 bases between them. The CDR3 totals 13 residues.

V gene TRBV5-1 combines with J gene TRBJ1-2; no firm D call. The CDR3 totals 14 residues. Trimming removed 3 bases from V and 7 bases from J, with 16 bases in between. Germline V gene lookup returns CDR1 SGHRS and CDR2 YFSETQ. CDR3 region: CASSSGGIPAGYTF. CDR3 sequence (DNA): TGCGCCAGCAGCTCCGGCGGGATACCAGCTGGCTACACCTTC.